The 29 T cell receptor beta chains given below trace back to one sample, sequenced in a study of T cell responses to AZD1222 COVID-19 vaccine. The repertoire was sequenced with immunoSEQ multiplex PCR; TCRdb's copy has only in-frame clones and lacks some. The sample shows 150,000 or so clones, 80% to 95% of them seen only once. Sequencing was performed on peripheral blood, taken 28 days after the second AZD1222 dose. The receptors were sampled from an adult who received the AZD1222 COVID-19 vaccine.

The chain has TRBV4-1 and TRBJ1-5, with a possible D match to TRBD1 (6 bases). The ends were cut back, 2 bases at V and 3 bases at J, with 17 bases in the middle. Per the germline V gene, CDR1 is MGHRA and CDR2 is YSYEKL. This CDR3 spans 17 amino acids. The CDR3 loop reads CASSQLGAGGPNQPQHF. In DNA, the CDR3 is TGCGCCAGCAGCCAATTGGGGGCCGGGGGCCCCAATCAGCCCCAGCATTTT.

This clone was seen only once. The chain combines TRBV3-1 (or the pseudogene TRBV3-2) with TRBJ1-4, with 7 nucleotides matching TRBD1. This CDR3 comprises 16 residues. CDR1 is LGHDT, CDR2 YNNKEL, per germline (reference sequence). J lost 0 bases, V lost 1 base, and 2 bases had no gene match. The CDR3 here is CASSQAGTATNEKLFF. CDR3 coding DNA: TGTGCCAGCAGCCAAGCGGGGACAGCAACTAATGAAAAACTGTTTTTT.

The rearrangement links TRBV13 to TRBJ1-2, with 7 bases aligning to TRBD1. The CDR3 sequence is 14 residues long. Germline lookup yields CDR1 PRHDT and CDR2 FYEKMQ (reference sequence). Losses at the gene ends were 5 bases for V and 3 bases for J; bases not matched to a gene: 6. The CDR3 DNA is TGTGCCAGCAGCCTGACAGGGACTGACTATGGCTACACCTTC. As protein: CASSLTGTDYGYTF.

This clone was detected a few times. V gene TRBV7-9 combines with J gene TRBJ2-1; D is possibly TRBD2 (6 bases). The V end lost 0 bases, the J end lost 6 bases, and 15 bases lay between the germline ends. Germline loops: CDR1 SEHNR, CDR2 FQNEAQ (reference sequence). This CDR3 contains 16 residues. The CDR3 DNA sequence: TGTGCCAGCAGCTTAGCTTTCGCGGGAACTGGCAATGAGCAGTTCTTC. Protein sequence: CASSLAFAGTGNEQFF.

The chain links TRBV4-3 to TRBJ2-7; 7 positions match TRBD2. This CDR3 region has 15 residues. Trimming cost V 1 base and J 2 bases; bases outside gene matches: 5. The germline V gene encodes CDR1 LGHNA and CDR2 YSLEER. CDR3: CASSQVERGPYEQYF. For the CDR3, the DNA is TGCGCCAGCAGCCAAGTTGAGCGGGGACCCTACGAGCAGTACTTC.

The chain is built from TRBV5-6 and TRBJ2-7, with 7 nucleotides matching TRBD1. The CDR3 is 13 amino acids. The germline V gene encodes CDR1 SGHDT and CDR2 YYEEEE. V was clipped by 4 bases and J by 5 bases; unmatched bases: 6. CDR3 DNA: TGTGCCAGCAGCCCTGACAGGGCCCACGAGCAGTACTTC. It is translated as CASSPDRAHEQYF. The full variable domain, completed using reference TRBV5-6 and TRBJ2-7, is DAGVTQSPTHLIKTRGQQVTLRCSPKSGHDTVSWYQQALGQGPQFIFQYYEEEERQRGNFPDRFSGHQFPNYSSELNVNALLLGDSALYLCASSPDRAHEQYFGPGTRLTVT.

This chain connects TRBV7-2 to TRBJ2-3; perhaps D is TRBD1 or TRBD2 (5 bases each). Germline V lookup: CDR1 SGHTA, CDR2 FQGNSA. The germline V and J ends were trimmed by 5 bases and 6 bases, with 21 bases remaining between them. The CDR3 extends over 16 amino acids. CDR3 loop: CASSKGAVTWGDTQYF. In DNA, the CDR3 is TGTGCCAGCAGCAAAGGGGCGGTCACCTGGGGGGATACGCAGTATTTT. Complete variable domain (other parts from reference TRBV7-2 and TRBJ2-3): GAGVSQSPSNKVTEKGKDVELRCDPISGHTALYWYRQSLGQGLEFLIYFQGNSAPDKSGLPSDRFSAERTGGSVSTLTIQRTQQEDSAVYLCASSKGAVTWGDTQYFGPGTRLTVL.

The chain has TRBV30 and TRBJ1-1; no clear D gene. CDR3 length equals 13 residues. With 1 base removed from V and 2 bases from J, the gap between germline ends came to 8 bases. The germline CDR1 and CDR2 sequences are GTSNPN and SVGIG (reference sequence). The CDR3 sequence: CAWSAQPNTEAFF. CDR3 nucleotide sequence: TGTGCCTGGAGTGCACAGCCTAACACTGAAGCTTTCTTT.

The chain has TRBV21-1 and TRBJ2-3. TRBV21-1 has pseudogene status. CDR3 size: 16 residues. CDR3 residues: CASSKAYRDSTDTQYF. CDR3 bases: TGTGCCAGCAGCAAAGCATATCGGGACAGCACAGATACGCAGTATTTT.

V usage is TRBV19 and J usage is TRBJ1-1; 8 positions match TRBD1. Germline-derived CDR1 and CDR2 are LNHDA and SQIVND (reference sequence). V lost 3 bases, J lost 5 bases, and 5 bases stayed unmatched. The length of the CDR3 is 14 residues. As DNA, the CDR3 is TGTGCCAGTAGTATTGACAGGGGTGGAACTGAAGCTTTCTTT. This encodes CASSIDRGGTEAFF.

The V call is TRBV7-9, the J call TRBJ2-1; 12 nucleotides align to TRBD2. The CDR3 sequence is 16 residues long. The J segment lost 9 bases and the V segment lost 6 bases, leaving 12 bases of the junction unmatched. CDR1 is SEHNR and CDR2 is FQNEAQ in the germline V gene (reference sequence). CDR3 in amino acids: CASRKTSGRGDGEQFF. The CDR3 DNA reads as TGTGCCAGCAGGAAGACTAGCGGGAGAGGGGACGGTGAGCAGTTCTTC.

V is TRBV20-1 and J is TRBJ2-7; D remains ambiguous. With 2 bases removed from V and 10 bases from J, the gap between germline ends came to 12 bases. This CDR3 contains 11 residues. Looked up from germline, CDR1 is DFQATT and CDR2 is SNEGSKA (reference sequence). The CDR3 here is CSARSARPQYF. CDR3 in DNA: TGCAGTGCTAGATCGGCTAGACCCCAGTACTTC.

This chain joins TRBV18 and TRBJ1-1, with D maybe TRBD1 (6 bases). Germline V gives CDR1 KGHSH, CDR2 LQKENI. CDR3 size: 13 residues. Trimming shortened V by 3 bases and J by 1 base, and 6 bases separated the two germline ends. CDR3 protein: CASSPGQNTEAFF. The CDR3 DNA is TGTGCCAGCTCACCGGGACAGAACACTGAAGCTTTCTTT. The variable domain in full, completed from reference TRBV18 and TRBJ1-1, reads NAGVMQNPRHLVRRRGQEARLRCSPMKGHSHVYWYRQLPEEGLKFMVYLQKENIIDESGMPKERFSAEFPKEGPSILRIQQVVRGDSAAYFCASSPGQNTEAFFGQGTRLTVV.

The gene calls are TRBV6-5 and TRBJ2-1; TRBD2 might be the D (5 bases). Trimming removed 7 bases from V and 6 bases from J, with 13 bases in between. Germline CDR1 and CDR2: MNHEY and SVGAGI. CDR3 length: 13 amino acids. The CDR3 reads CASIRSSGNEQFF. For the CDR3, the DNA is TGTGCCAGCATTCGCTCGAGCGGCAATGAGCAGTTCTTC.

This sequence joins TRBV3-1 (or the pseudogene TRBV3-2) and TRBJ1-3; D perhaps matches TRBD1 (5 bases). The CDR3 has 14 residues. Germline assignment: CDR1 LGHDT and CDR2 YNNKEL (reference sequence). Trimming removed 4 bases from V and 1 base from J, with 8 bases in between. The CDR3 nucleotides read TGTGCCAGCAGCCCAGACAGTTCTGGAAACACCATATATTTT. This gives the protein CASSPDSSGNTIYF.

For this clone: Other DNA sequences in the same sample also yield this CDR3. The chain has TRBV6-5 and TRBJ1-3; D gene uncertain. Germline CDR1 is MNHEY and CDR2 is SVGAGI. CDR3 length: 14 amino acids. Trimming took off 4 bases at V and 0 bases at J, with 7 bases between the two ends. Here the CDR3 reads CASSSWDSGNTIYF. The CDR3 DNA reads TGTGCCAGCAGTTCGTGGGACTCTGGAAACACCATATATTTT.

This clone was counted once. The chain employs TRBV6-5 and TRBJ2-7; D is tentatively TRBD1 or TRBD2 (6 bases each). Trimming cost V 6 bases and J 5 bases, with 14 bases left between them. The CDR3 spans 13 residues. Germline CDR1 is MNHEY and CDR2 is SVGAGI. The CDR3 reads CASSLGGGNEQYF. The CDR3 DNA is TGTGCCAGCAGCCTCGGGGGCGGCAACGAGCAGTACTTC.

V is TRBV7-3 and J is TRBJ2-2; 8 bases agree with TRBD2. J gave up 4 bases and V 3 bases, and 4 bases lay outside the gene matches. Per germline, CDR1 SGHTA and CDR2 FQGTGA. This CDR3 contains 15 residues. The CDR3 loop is CASSFTLAGTGELFF. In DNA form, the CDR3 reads TGTGCCAGCAGCTTTACCCTAGCGGGCACCGGGGAGCTGTTTTTT.

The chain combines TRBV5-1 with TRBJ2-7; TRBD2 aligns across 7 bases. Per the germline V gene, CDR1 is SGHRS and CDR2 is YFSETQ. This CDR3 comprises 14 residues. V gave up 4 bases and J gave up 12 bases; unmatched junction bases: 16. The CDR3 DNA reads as TGCGCCAGCAGCACCTCCTACGGGGGGACGGGATTGTACTTC. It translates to CASSTSYGGTGLYF.

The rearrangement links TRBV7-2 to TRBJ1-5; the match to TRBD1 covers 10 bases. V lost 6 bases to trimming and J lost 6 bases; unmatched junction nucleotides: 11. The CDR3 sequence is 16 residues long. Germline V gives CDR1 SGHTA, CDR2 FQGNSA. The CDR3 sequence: CASSLRQGARGQPQHF. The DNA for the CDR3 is TGTGCCAGCAGTTTGCGACAGGGGGCCCGTGGTCAGCCCCAGCATTTT.

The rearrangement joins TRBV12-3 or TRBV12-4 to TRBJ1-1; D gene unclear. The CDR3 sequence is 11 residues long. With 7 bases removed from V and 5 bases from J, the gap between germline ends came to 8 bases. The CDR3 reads CASMEGTEAFF. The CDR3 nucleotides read TGTGCCAGCATGGAAGGGACTGAAGCTTTCTTT.

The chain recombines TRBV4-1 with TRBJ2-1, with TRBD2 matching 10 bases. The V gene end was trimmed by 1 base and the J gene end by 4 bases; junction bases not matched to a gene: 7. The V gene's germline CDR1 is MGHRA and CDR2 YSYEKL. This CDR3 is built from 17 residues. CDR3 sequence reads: CASSQALAGAWYNEQFF. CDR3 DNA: TGCGCCAGCAGCCAAGCCCTAGCGGGGGCGTGGTACAATGAGCAGTTCTTC.

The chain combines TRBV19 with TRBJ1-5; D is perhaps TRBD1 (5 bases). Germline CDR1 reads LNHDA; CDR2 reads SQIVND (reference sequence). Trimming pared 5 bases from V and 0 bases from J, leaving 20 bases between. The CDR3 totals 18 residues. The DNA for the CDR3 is TGTGCCAGTAGTTTTTATCACGGGACTGAGAATAGCAATCAGCCCCAGCATTTT. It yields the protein CASSFYHGTENSNQPQHF.

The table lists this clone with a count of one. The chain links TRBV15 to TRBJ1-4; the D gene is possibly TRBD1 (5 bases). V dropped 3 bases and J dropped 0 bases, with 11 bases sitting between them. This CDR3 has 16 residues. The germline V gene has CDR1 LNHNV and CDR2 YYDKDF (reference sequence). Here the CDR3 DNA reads TGTGCCACCAGCAGGACAGCATCTTCAACTAATGAAAAACTGTTTTTT. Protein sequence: CATSRTASSTNEKLFF.

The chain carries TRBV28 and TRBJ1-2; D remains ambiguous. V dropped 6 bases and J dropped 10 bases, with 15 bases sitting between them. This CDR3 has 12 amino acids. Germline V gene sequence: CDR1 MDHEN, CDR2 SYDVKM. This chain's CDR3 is CASSKRRKDYTF. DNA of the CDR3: TGTGCCAGCAGCAAGCGACGGAAAGACTACACCTTC.

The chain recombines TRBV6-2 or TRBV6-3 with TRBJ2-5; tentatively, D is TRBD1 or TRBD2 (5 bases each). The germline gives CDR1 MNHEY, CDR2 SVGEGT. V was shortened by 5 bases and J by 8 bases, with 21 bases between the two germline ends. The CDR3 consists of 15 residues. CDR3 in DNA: TGTGCCAGCAGTAGATCCGGGACGGATCGAAGTACCCAGTACTTC. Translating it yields CASSRSGTDRSTQYF.

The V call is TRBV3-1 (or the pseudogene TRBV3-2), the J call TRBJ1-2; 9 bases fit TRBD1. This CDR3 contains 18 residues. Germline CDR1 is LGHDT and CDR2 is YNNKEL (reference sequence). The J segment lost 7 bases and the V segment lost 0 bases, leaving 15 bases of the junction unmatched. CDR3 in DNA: TGTGCCAGCAGCCAAGAGGTATCTTGGGCGGGACAGGGATCTGGCTACACCTTC. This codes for CASSQEVSWAGQGSGYTF.

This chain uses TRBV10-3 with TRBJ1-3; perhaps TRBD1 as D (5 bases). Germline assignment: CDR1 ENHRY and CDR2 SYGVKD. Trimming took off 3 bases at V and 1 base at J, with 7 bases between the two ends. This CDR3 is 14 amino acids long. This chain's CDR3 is CAISEDSSGNTIYF. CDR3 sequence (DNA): TGTGCCATCAGTGAAGACAGTTCTGGAAACACCATATATTTT.

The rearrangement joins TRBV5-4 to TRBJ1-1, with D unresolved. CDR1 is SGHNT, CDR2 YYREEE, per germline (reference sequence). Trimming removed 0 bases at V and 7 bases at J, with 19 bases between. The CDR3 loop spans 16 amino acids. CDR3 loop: CASSLVASPSLGEAFF. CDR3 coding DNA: TGTGCCAGCAGCTTGGTTGCCAGCCCTTCTTTGGGTGAAGCTTTCTTT.